This T cell receptor (beta chain) was sequenced for a study of T cell repertoires in cytomegalovirus infection. Across the whole study: The public TCR beta signatures pointed to both CMV infection and matching HLA type.

Germline V CDR1 and CDR2: DFQATT, SNEGSKA (reference sequence). J was trimmed by 0 bases and V by 1 base; bases with no gene match: 10. The CDR3 has 17 residues. Using its own MiXCR run on the reads, TCRdb lists one record per CDR3 protein. This sample has about 490,000 distinct CDR3 sequences, with about a quarter found just once. Study-wide results and caveats: Cumulated frequencies of public TCR beta families served to identify carriers of CMV plus the relevant HLA.

Notes on this clonotype: Its antigen is as yet unknown.

The material sequenced was PBMCs. The TCR originated in a human donor in good health (CMV status not recorded). Some clones in this sample may be carry-over from other donors' samples. The chain is built from TRBV20-1 and TRBJ2-3, with 7 positions matching TRBD1. The CDR3 spells CSARGGQRGSSTDTQYF. DNA of the CDR3: TGCAGTGCTAGAGGGGGACAGAGGGGGTCTAGCACAGATACGCAGTATTTT.